Listed below are T cell receptor beta chains from one sample, sequenced in a study of cytotoxic CD8 clonotypes in ibrutinib-treated CLL. The repertoire was sequenced with immunoSEQ multiplex PCR; TCRdb's copy has only in-frame clones and lacks some. The sample consists of around 27,000 clones, 57% of them appearing once. The source was PBMCs, collected before ibrutinib treatment. The receptors stem from a human donor with chronic lymphocytic leukemia. Each CDR3 is given without its conserved first and last residue. The D gene is left open where the match is weak. The listing skips clone size in some rows; elsewhere it reads once, few, many or a size class.

j_call,d_call,clone_size,v_call,cdr3_length,cdr3_aa
TRBJ1-1,TRBD1,NA,TRBV9,13,ASSVSGQGAPEAF
TRBJ2-2,TRBD2,NA,TRBV19,14,ASTASGRAGTGELF
TRBJ1-2,NA,NA,TRBV7-9,11,ASSLGGIYGYT
TRBJ2-5,NA,NA,TRBV7-9,11,ASSLGGRGTQY
TRBJ1-4,NA,NA,TRBV18,13,ASSPSGAPSEKLF
TRBJ1-2,NA,few,TRBV4-1,12,ASSQVAGTSGYT
TRBJ2-2,TRBD2,NA,TRBV7-2,13,ASSLGTRQRGELF
TRBJ1-3,NA,NA,TRBV10-3,11,AIKDLTLDTIY
TRBJ1-5,NA,NA,TRBV9,11,ASSPWGNQPQH
TRBJ2-1,TRBD1,NA,TRBV2,14,ASSEAGTGGYNEQF
TRBJ2-3,TRBD1,NA,TRBV9,12,ASTHRGGTDTQY
TRBJ2-7,NA,NA,TRBV7-6,11,ASSLGQDYEQY
TRBJ2-5,NA,NA,TRBV7-2,13,ASSFLGMGGETQY
TRBJ2-7,TRBD2,NA,TRBV5-1,13,ASSLQRGGFYEQY
TRBJ1-1,NA,NA,TRBV5-1,13,ASSLRGAKFAEAF
TRBJ2-3,NA,NA,TRBV5-3,14,ARSLDPALYTDTQY
TRBJ2-2,TRBD1,once,TRBV18,13,ASSPPRGRTGELF
TRBJ1-1,NA,NA,TRBV4-1,13,ASSQGSRVLTEAF
TRBJ2-1,TRBD1,once,TRBV5-1,13,ASSPRQGARNEQF
TRBJ1-5,NA,many,TRBV23-1,13,ASSHKQGTEQPQH
TRBJ2-7,TRBD2,NA,TRBV19,13,ASSRRLAGAYEQY
TRBJ1-6,TRBD1,NA,TRBV5-1,16,ASSLAGTGGPNNSPLH
TRBJ1-1,TRBD1,few,TRBV13,13,ASSLDRGRNTEAF
TRBJ2-5,NA,NA,TRBV7-6,12,ASSLASFQETQY
TRBJ2-2,NA,once,TRBV7-3,14,ASSAGGQGNTGELF
TRBJ2-7,TRBD1,few,TRBV7-8,13,ASSLEVTGRDEQY
TRBJ2-1,NA,NA,TRBV11-2,12,ASSLGGGYNEQF
TRBJ2-7,NA,once,TRBV5-1,12,ASRQYLTDYEQY
TRBJ1-3,NA,NA,TRBV1,14,TSSQNRDSSGNTIY
TRBJ2-7,NA,NA,TRBV7-2,14,ASSLSSQSIAYEQY
TRBJ1-1,NA,once,TRBV2,13,ASSYGPPGHTEAF
TRBJ2-3,NA,few,TRBV11-2,12,ASGVSGGTDTQY
TRBJ1-2,NA,few,TRBV7-3,11,ASSLTGGYGYT
TRBJ2-1,TRBD1,NA,TRBV29-1,11,SVTGVSYNEQF
TRBJ2-7,NA,NA,TRBV5-1,12,ASTPLATHSEQY
TRBJ2-3,NA,NA,TRBV11-2,14,ASSLDWRGYTDTQY
TRBJ2-5,TRBD2,NA,TRBV5-1,15,ASSLGLAGGPGETQY
TRBJ1-1,TRBD1,NA,TRBV6-1,11,ASGYQGGTEAF
TRBJ1-2,NA,few,TRBV28,13,ASSSGHGNGYGYT
TRBJ2-2,TRBD1,NA,TRBV27,14,ASSLSRQGRTGELF
TRBJ2-7,NA,once,TRBV10-3,14,AISESLASVTYEQY
TRBJ2-5,TRBD1,once,TRBV6-1,11,ASRQGAGETQY
TRBJ1-5,TRBD1,NA,TRBV19,13,ASSNSGGASQPQH
TRBJ2-2,NA,NA,TRBV5-1,13,ASSLDPLAAGELF
TRBJ1-3,TRBD1,medium-sized,TRBV7-9,12,ASSFGQAGNTIY
TRBJ2-7,NA,few,TRBV21-1,14,ASSNGSGTGNYEQY
TRBJ1-3,NA,NA,TRBV5-1,13,ASSLLGLSGNTIY
TRBJ1-2,TRBD1,NA,TRBV18,11,ASSAAGGDGYT
TRBJ2-1,NA,NA,TRBV5-1,12,ASSEFSSYNEQF
TRBJ2-1,NA,NA,TRBV13,11,ASSLGLRNEQF